This T cell receptor (beta chain) was sequenced in a study of blood T cell repertoires in COVID-19. About the study: Samples came from the United States, Italy and Spain, spanning acute and convalescent COVID-19. The cDNA or gDNA used as material had been derived from T cells, B-cell-depleted T cells, or PBMCs.

The repertoire was sequenced with immunoSEQ multiplex PCR; TCRdb's copy has only in-frame clones and lacks some. This sample has approximately 96,000 clones, with about 87% found just once. It was during active infection that Seattle patients were enrolled and then longitudinally followed. The CDR3 runs 16 residues. Germline values: CDR1 MNHNS, CDR2 SASEGT. J was trimmed by 0 bases and V by 4 bases; bases with no gene match: 6. Sequenced: peripheral blood. This chain uses TRBV6-1 with TRBJ1-5, with TRBD1 matching over 7 bases. This sequence was found in a human donor with COVID-19, enrolled during active disease. The donor label of this sample is uncertain. CDR3 region: CASSAETGYSNQPQHF. The DNA for the CDR3 is TGTGCCAGCAGTGCGGAGACAGGGTATAGCAATCAGCCCCAGCATTTT.